These 28 T cell receptor beta chains were all obtained from the same sample, sequenced in a study of cytomegalovirus exposure and HLA in healthy donors. It was with 60 Vbeta and 13 Jbeta primers that the PCR ran. The assay was immunoSEQ multiplex PCR, and TCRdb's table has in-frame clones only and misses some. This sample has fewer than 200,000 clones; roughly 79% occur once, and the top ten carry approximately 1.2%. The sample consisted of PBMCs. The receptor set was obtained from a man aged 25 to 45 in good health and CMV-seronegative.

The chain combines TRBV19 with TRBJ1-1; weak D call: TRBD1 (6 bases). The germline V gene has CDR1 LNHDA and CDR2 SQIVND (reference sequence). This CDR3 spans 13 amino acids. V was trimmed by 3 bases and J by 5 bases, leaving 10 bases between them. The chain's CDR3 is CASSITGLTEAFF. The CDR3 DNA sequence: TGTGCCAGTAGTATTACAGGGTTAACTGAAGCTTTCTTT. The whole variable domain, filled in from reference TRBV19 and TRBJ1-1, reads DGGITQSPKYLFRKEGQNVTLSCEQNLNHDAMYWYRQDPGQGLRLIYYSQIVNDFQKGDIAEGYSVSREKKESFPLTVTSAQKNPTAFYLCASSITGLTEAFFGQGTRLTVV.

V usage is TRBV6-5 and J usage is TRBJ2-7, with TRBD1 as a possible D gene (6 bases). The CDR3 consists of 15 residues. Trimming stripped 5 bases from V and 3 bases from J, with 17 bases between. Per germline, CDR1 MNHEY and CDR2 SVGAGI. CDR3 sequence (DNA): TGTGCCAGCAGTGTCGCCGGGACAAGATACTACGAGCAGTACTTC. Residues: CASSVAGTRYYEQYF.

As for this clone: The same CDR3 is also encoded by other DNA sequences in this sample. The rearrangement joins TRBV9 to TRBJ1-4, with unresolved D. The CDR3 is 15 residues long. CDR1 is SGDLS, CDR2 YYNGEE, per germline. V gave up 1 base and J gave up 0 bases, with 7 bases separating them. The CDR3 region has the DNA TGTGCCAGCAGCGTAACCGGGACAACTAATGAAAAACTGTTTTTT. Protein sequence: CASSVTGTTNEKLFF.

The chain recombines TRBV30 with TRBJ2-3, with 13 bases that match TRBD2. The trim removed 2 bases at V and 2 bases at J, leaving 4 bases unmatched. The CDR3 has 16 residues. In germline, CDR1 is GTSNPN, CDR2 SVGIG (reference sequence). This CDR3 reads CAWSPGLAGYTDTQYF. CDR3 nucleotide sequence: TGTGCCTGGAGTCCGGGACTAGCGGGGTACACAGATACGCAGTATTTT.

This chain uses TRBV28 with TRBJ2-1, with 16 bases aligning to TRBD2. CDR1 is MDHEN and CDR2 is SYDVKM in the germline V gene. Losses at the gene ends were 7 bases for V and 7 bases for J; bases not matched to a gene: 13. The CDR3 is made up of 18 amino acids. The CDR3 loop is CASTSAAAGLAGGNEQFF. The CDR3 DNA reads TGTGCCAGCACCAGTGCCGCAGCGGGACTAGCGGGGGGGAATGAGCAGTTCTTC.

The V call is TRBV9, the J call TRBJ2-2; D is possibly TRBD1 (5 bases). Germline CDR1 reads SGDLS; CDR2 reads YYNGEE. CDR3 size: 14 residues. V shed 3 bases and J shed 5 bases, with 11 bases lying between them. The CDR3 reads CASSASPGTGELFF. The CDR3 nucleotides read TGTGCCAGCAGCGCCTCCCCAGGGACCGGGGAGCTGTTTTTT. Supplemented by reference TRBV9 and TRBJ2-2, the full variable domain reads DSGVTQTPKHLITATGQRVTLRCSPRSGDLSVYWYQQSLDQGLQFLIQYYNGEERAKGNILERFSAQQFPDLHSELNLSSLELGDSALYFCASSASPGTGELFFGEGSRLTVL.

This clone appeared a few times. The chain carries TRBV11-2 and TRBJ2-7; 7 nucleotides line up with TRBD2. The V gene end was trimmed by 5 bases and the J gene end by 6 bases; junction bases not matched to a gene: 4. CDR1 and CDR2 (germline): SGHAT, FQNNGV. The length of the CDR3 is 12 residues. In DNA form, the CDR3 reads TGTGCCAGCAGCCTGACTAGCAGCGAGCAGTACTTC. This sequence encodes CASSLTSSEQYF.

Note on this clone: A read error may produce the germline difference seen at one junction end. This chain uses TRBV7-6 with TRBJ1-2; D is unresolved. The CDR3 is made up of 15 amino acids. CDR1 and CDR2 from the germline V gene are SGHVS and FNYEAQ. CDR3 nucleotides: TGTGCCAGCAGCTTAAGACCGGGAGGTAACTATGGCTGCACCTTC. Protein sequence: CASSLRPGGNYGCTF. The whole variable domain, filled in from reference TRBV7-6 and TRBJ1-2, reads GAGVSQSPRYKVTKRGQDVALRCDPISGHVSLYWYRQALGQGPEFLTYFNYEAQQDKSGLPNDRFSAERPEGSISTLTIQRTEQRDSAMYRCASSLRPGGNYGCTFGSGTRLTVV.

This clone has a single count. The V gene is TRBV5-4, the J gene TRBJ1-5; possible D gene TRBD1, 5 bases. V was clipped by 5 bases and J by 6 bases, with 9 bases between them. CDR3 length equals 12 residues. Germline-derived CDR1 and CDR2 are SGHNT and YYREEE (reference sequence). CDR3 residues: CASRQDRQPQHF. CDR3 nucleotide sequence: TGTGCCAGCAGACAGGACCGTCAGCCCCAGCATTTT.

The V call is TRBV4-3, the J call TRBJ1-2; D is unresolved. The germline V and J ends were trimmed by 3 bases and 8 bases, with 16 bases remaining between them. The CDR3 is 14 amino acids. Germline V gene data show CDR1 as LGHNA and CDR2 as YSLEER. The CDR3 DNA reads as TGCGCCAGCAGCCACTCTACGAGGAGTGGGGGCTACACCTTC. This translates into CASSHSTRSGGYTF.

The chain links TRBV4-1 to TRBJ1-6, with D perhaps matching TRBD1 (6 bases). V was shortened by 1 base and J by 14 bases, with 15 bases between the two germline ends. Germline CDR1 reads MGHRA; CDR2 reads YSYEKL. CDR3 length equals 14 residues. CDR3 DNA sequence: TGCGCCAGCAGCCAAGTCGAAGTAAGGGGGACCCTCCACTTT. Translating gives CASSQVEVRGTLHF.

This sequence joins TRBV30 and TRBJ1-1; D uncertain. CDR1 is GTSNPN, CDR2 SVGIG, per germline (reference sequence). Trimming left V 2 bases short and J 7 bases short, with 14 bases between. This CDR3 is 13 amino acids long. Here the CDR3 reads CAWSNLGRGEAFF. CDR3 bases: TGTGCCTGGAGTAACCTTGGTCGGGGTGAAGCTTTCTTT.

In this sample, this clone turned up a few times. The chain recombines TRBV7-9 with TRBJ2-2, with 8 bases identical to TRBD2. The junction had 5 bases not matched to a gene; V was cut back by 5 bases and J by 3 bases. The CDR3 has 15 amino acids. Per germline, CDR1 SEHNR and CDR2 FQNEAQ (reference sequence). CDR3 in amino acids: CASSHPGGDTGELFF. CDR3 bases: TGTGCCAGCAGCCATCCCGGGGGGGACACCGGGGAGCTGTTTTTT.

The genes are TRBV19 and TRBJ2-1, with D tentatively TRBD1 (6 bases). Trimming took 9 bases from V and 0 from J, leaving 15 bases between them. CDR1 is LNHDA and CDR2 is SQIVND in the germline V gene (reference sequence). CDR3 size: 15 residues. The CDR3, as DNA: TGTGCCAGCAAAAGGACGGACAGCTCCTACAATGAGCAGTTCTTC. Amino acids: CASKRTDSSYNEQFF.

This clone was seen only a few times. This chain uses TRBV10-3 with TRBJ2-3; the match to TRBD2 covers 7 bases. With V trimmed by 4 bases and J by 5 bases, 9 bases remained unmatched. The CDR3 totals 15 residues. Germline CDR1 ENHRY, CDR2 SYGVKD. DNA of the CDR3: TGTGCCATCAGTGGAGCGGGGACCTCGGGAGATACGCAGTATTTT. Translating gives CAISGAGTSGDTQYF.

This clone occurred a few times. The chain is built from TRBV11-2 and TRBJ1-1, with 7 bases fitting TRBD1. V gave up 5 bases and J gave up 4 bases; unmatched junction bases: 7. The length of the CDR3 is 14 residues. Germline assignment: CDR1 SGHAT and CDR2 FQNNGV. The DNA of the CDR3 is TGTGCCAGCAGCAAGACAGGGCGGGGCACTGAAGCTTTCTTT. Protein: CASSKTGRGTEAFF.

V and J are TRBV7-8 and TRBJ1-4; weak D call: TRBD1 (5 bases). In germline, CDR1 is SGHVS, CDR2 FQNEAQ. Trimming removed 3 bases from V and 4 bases from J, with 15 bases in between. The CDR3 is made up of 16 amino acids. The CDR3 protein is CASSLSRVLYNEKLFF. The CDR3 DNA sequence: TGTGCCAGCAGCTTGAGCAGGGTTCTCTATAATGAAAAACTGTTTTTT.

V and J are TRBV11-2 and TRBJ1-5; maybe TRBD1 (5 bases). This CDR3 has 15 residues. Germline loops: CDR1 SGHAT, CDR2 FQNNGV. Trimming left V 4 bases short and J 8 bases short, with 18 bases between. CDR3 sequence reads: CASSYRGLPGEPQHF. The CDR3 coding sequence is TGTGCCAGCAGCTATCGGGGGTTGCCGGGGGAGCCCCAGCATTTT.

The chain uses TRBV27 and TRBJ2-3, with 7 bases that match TRBD2. Germline V gene lookup returns CDR1 MNHEY and CDR2 SMNVEV (reference sequence). The CDR3 is made up of 14 amino acids. V dropped 7 bases and J dropped 3; count of bases not matched to a gene: 7. This chain's CDR3 is CASTPGGWTDTQYF. For the CDR3, the DNA is TGTGCCAGCACCCCGGGGGGATGGACAGATACGCAGTATTTT.

The chain has TRBV7-2 and TRBJ2-5, with 13 bases matching TRBD2. The CDR3 length is 16 residues. Trimming cost V 5 bases and J 7 bases; bases outside gene matches: 10. CDR1 is SGHTA and CDR2 is FQGNSA in the germline V gene. The DNA for the CDR3 is TGTGCCAGCAGCCCCCGTGGGACTAGCGGGGTTGGGACCCAGTACTTC. Translation gives CASSPRGTSGVGTQYF.

The rearrangement joins TRBV10-1 to TRBJ2-7; unclear D gene. The CDR3 contains 14 residues. Trimming left V 7 bases short and J 0 bases short, with 13 bases between. Germline V gives CDR1 WNHNN, CDR2 SYGVQD (reference sequence). CDR3 coding DNA: TGCGCCAGCACCAAAGTACGCAGCTCCTACGAGCAGTACTTC. Translated, it gives CASTKVRSSYEQYF.

This clone was detected only a few times. The chain has TRBV5-1 and TRBJ2-3; 11 bases are shared with TRBD2. J was trimmed by 0 bases and V by 1 base; bases with no gene match: 4. Looked up from germline, CDR1 is SGHRS and CDR2 is YFSETQ. The CDR3 loop spans 17 amino acids. CDR3 sequence: CASSLNRLAGSTDTQYF. For the CDR3, the DNA is TGCGCCAGCAGCTTGAACCGACTAGCGGGGAGCACAGATACGCAGTATTTT. Drawing the rest from reference TRBV5-1 and TRBJ2-3, the complete variable domain is KAGVTQTPRYLIKTRGQQVTLSCSPISGHRSVSWYQQTPGQGLQFLFEYFSETQRNKGNFPGRFSGRQFSNSRSEMNVSTLELGDSALYLCASSLNRLAGSTDTQYFGPGTRLTVL.

CDR3 amino acids: CASRARGGQGNQPQHF. The CDR3 DNA reads as TGTGCCAGCAGGGCCCGGGGGGGCCAGGGCAATCAGCCCCAGCATTTT. The rearrangement links TRBV27 to TRBJ1-5; TRBD1 might be the D (6 bases). Germline lookup yields CDR1 MNHEY and CDR2 SMNVEV (reference sequence). Between the trimmed V and J ends, which lost 6 bases and 2 bases, there was a span of 17 bases. The CDR3 contains 16 residues.

V is TRBV7-2 and J is TRBJ2-2; 14 bases are shared with TRBD2. The germline V gene has CDR1 SGHTA and CDR2 FQGNSA. The CDR3 covers 16 residues. With 4 bases clipped from V and 5 bases from J, the junction kept 3 bases outside the gene matches. The CDR3 sequence is CASSSGLAGVTGELFF. In DNA form, the CDR3 reads TGTGCCAGCAGCTCGGGACTAGCGGGAGTAACCGGGGAGCTGTTTTTT.

This chain connects TRBV6-6 to TRBJ2-3; no definite D call. The germline V gene encodes CDR1 MNHNY and CDR2 SVGAGI (reference sequence). The V end was cut by 2 bases, the J end by 0 bases, with 9 bases between. The CDR3 consists of 15 residues. The CDR3, as DNA: TGTGCCAGCAGTTACGGTCAGTCTAGCACAGATACGCAGTATTTT. The encoded protein is CASSYGQSSTDTQYF.

The rearrangement links TRBV18 to TRBJ2-7; TRBD1 aligns across 9 bases. CDR3 length equals 14 residues. The V gene end was trimmed by 3 bases and the J gene end by 5 bases; junction bases not matched to a gene: 5. Germline V lookup: CDR1 KGHSH, CDR2 LQKENI. The CDR3 protein is CASSPDRGSHEQYF. In DNA form, the CDR3 reads TGTGCCAGCTCACCGGACAGGGGTTCCCACGAGCAGTACTTC.

The chain links TRBV30 to TRBJ1-5; TRBD1 might be the D (6 bases). With 1 base removed from V and 8 bases from J, the gap between germline ends came to 21 bases. Germline V gene data show CDR1 as GTSNPN and CDR2 as SVGIG (reference sequence). CDR3 length: 16 amino acids. In DNA, the CDR3 is TGTGCCTGGAGTGACGGGGGGGCTGGGGGGGACAAGCCCCAGCATTTT. Translation gives CAWSDGGAGGDKPQHF.

The chain uses TRBV6-5 and TRBJ1-5; 7 positions match TRBD1. Losses at the gene ends were 5 bases for V and 5 bases for J; bases not matched to a gene: 3. The CDR3 has 13 amino acids. Germline CDR1 and CDR2: MNHEY and SVGAGI. The CDR3 region is CASSVQGYQPQHF. CDR3 sequence (DNA): TGTGCCAGCAGTGTACAGGGGTATCAGCCCCAGCATTTT.